This passage covers 24 T cell receptor beta chains from one sample sequenced in a study of CD8 T cells in Susac syndrome. An amount of RNA that ranged from about 0.45 to 1 ug was reverse transcribed with random hexamers. TCRdb used MiXCR to reprocess the immunoSEQ multiplex PCR reads, holding one entry per CDR3 protein. This table holds approximately 46,000 distinct CDR3 sequences, 90% to 95% found once. The material sequenced was CD8+ T cells from PBMCs. The receptors were sampled from a human donor in good health.

The rearrangement links TRBV18 to TRBJ2-2, with D perhaps TRBD1 (6 bases). Trimming took off 4 bases at V and 3 bases at J, with 21 bases between the two ends. Germline CDR1 is KGHSH and CDR2 is LQKENI. This CDR3 spans 18 amino acids. The CDR3 DNA is TGTGCCAGCTCACAACGGTCCTTAATAAAGGGGGACACCGGGGAGCTGTTTTTT. Its translation is CASSQRSLIKGDTGELFF.

This clonotype came up once. This chain links TRBV29-1 with TRBJ2-1, with TRBD2 identical over 12 bases. The CDR3 is 17 residues long. Germline CDR1 and CDR2: SQVTM and ANQGSEA. Trimming at V came to 1 base and at J to 6 bases, leaving 10 bases not matched to a gene. The CDR3, as DNA: TGCAGCGTTGAAGTAGTTCTAACTAGCGGGAGGCCCAATGAGCAGTTCTTC. This translates into CSVEVVLTSGRPNEQFF.

This chain links TRBV3-1 with TRBJ2-7; D call uncertain. V gave up 0 bases and J gave up 0 bases, with 9 bases separating them. This CDR3 has 15 residues. CDR1 LGHDT and CDR2 YNNKEL come from the germline V gene (reference sequence). CDR3 nucleotides: TGTGCCAGCAGCCAAGATAGGCAGCGCTCCTACGAGCAGTACTTC. Amino acids: CASSQDRQRSYEQYF.

The chain couples TRBV6-2 or TRBV6-3 to TRBJ1-1, with 8 bases aligning to TRBD1. CDR1 and CDR2 (germline): MNHEY, SVGEGT. The CDR3 loop spans 13 amino acids. V lost 10 bases, J lost 0 bases, and 4 bases stayed unmatched. CDR3 sequence (DNA): TGTGCCACCCGGACAGGGCTGAACACTGAAGCTTTCTTT. The encoded protein is CATRTGLNTEAFF.

CDR3 sequence (DNA): TGTGCCAGCAGCTCGTGGGGGGACAGGGGGTCCGCCGGGGAGCTGTTTTTT. Encoded protein: CASSSWGDRGSAGELFF. This chain uses TRBV13 with TRBJ2-2; 11 bases map to TRBD1. V was clipped by 4 bases and J by 6 bases; unmatched bases: 10. Germline lookup yields CDR1 PRHDT and CDR2 FYEKMQ (reference sequence). The CDR3 loop spans 17 amino acids.

This rearrangement joins TRBV14 to TRBJ2-5; TRBD2 matches 10 bases. The length of the CDR3 is 18 residues. The germline gives CDR1 SGHDN, CDR2 FVKESK. Trimming took 0 bases from V and 3 from J; bases not matched to a gene: 10. The CDR3 is CASSQELWTSGTKETQYF. For the CDR3, the DNA is TGTGCCAGCAGCCAAGAATTATGGACTAGCGGCACAAAAGAGACCCAGTACTTC.

The chain couples TRBV5-4 to TRBJ2-7, with 9 positions matching TRBD1. Germline V gives CDR1 SGHNT, CDR2 YYREEE (reference sequence). This CDR3 contains 15 residues. Germline trimming cut 5 bases from V and 7 bases from J; bases unmatched to any gene: 13. The CDR3 bases are TGTGCCAGCAGAGGGGGAATGGGACAGGGAGGGGAGCAGTACTTC. It yields the protein CASRGGMGQGGEQYF.

The genes are TRBV6-2 or TRBV6-3 and TRBJ2-1, with 9 bases fitting TRBD2. The CDR3 extends over 15 amino acids. V was pared by 7 bases and J by 6 bases, with 10 bases of the junction left unmatched. Germline V gene data show CDR1 as MNHEY and CDR2 as SVGEGT. The CDR3 DNA sequence: TGTGCCAGCACCAGGGGCGGGAGGGCCGTCAATGAGCAGTTCTTC. Translating gives CASTRGGRAVNEQFF.

The gene calls are TRBV2 and TRBJ1-5; D is ambiguous. V lost 6 bases and J 0 bases, leaving 15 bases between the germline ends. Germline V gene lookup returns CDR1 SNHLY and CDR2 FYNNEI. The CDR3 is 16 residues long. The CDR3 loop reads CASSQGWTGSNQPQHF. The CDR3 nucleotides are TGTGCCAGCAGCCAAGGGTGGACTGGTAGCAATCAGCCCCAGCATTTT.

V gene TRBV6-2 or TRBV6-3 combines with J gene TRBJ2-1; 16 nucleotides line up with TRBD2. The ends lost 2 bases at V and 7 bases at J; junction bases unmatched: 8. The CDR3 contains 18 residues. Germline V CDR1 and CDR2: MNHEY, SVGEGT. The CDR3 DNA sequence: TGTGCCAGCAGTTACCCGCCCGGGACTAGCGGGAGGGAGAATGAGCAGTTCTTC. This gives the protein CASSYPPGTSGRENEQFF.

V gene TRBV5-1 combines with J gene TRBJ2-1; D is ambiguous. The CDR3 totals 11 residues. V was trimmed by 5 bases and J by 9 bases, leaving 9 bases between them. Germline V CDR1 and CDR2: SGHRS, YFSETQ. The CDR3 sequence is CASRWEGEQFF. CDR3 DNA: TGCGCCAGCAGGTGGGAAGGTGAGCAGTTCTTC.

The chain joins TRBV7-9 to TRBJ2-3; D perhaps matches TRBD1 (5 bases). This CDR3 is 16 amino acids long. V gave up 0 bases and J gave up 0 bases, with 10 bases separating them. CDR1 SEHNR and CDR2 FQNEAQ come from the germline V gene (reference sequence). The CDR3: CASSLAPRQSTDTQYF. The CDR3 DNA follows: TGTGCCAGCAGCTTAGCGCCTCGACAGAGCACAGATACGCAGTATTTT.

The genes are TRBV9 and TRBJ1-2; possible D gene TRBD1, 5 bases. V was cut by 3 bases and J by 0 bases, with 12 bases left in between. Germline CDR1 reads SGDLS; CDR2 reads YYNGEE. There are 15 residues in the CDR3. In DNA form, the CDR3 reads TGTGCCAGCAGCGGCGGGGACGGAGCTAACTATGGCTACACCTTC. This codes for CASSGGDGANYGYTF.

This clonotype was seen only once. This sequence joins TRBV6-2 or TRBV6-3 and TRBJ1-5; no firm D call. The CDR3 runs to 17 residues. Germline V lookup: CDR1 MNHEY, CDR2 SVGEGT. The V end was cut by 2 bases, the J end by 0 bases, with 14 bases between. DNA for the CDR3: TGTGCCAGCAGTTACCCGCCCGGAGGGCATAGCAATCAGCCCCAGCATTTT. It translates to CASSYPPGGHSNQPQHF.

The rearrangement joins TRBV29-1 to TRBJ2-2, with TRBD1 matching 8 bases. The germline gives CDR1 SQVTM, CDR2 ANQGSEA. The CDR3 is made up of 13 amino acids. V dropped 7 bases and J dropped 5; count of bases not matched to a gene: 6. Here the CDR3 DNA reads TGCAGCGCCTCAACAGGGGGGACCGGGGAGCTGTTTTTT. Protein sequence: CSASTGGTGELFF.

This chain uses TRBV19 with TRBJ2-7; 8 bases fit TRBD1. V lost 5 bases and J lost 4; bases outside the gene matches: 4. Germline V gene lookup returns CDR1 LNHDA and CDR2 SQIVND (reference sequence). The CDR3 length is 13 residues. The CDR3 DNA sequence: TGTGCCAGTAGTTTCGGGACAGGTTACGAGCAGTACTTC. This encodes CASSFGTGYEQYF.

The table lists this clonotype with a count of one. The chain combines TRBV2 with TRBJ2-7; the D gene is possibly TRBD2 (6 bases). V was pared by 5 bases and J by 7 bases, with 15 bases between. Germline CDR1 SNHLY, CDR2 FYNNEI. The CDR3 is 13 amino acids. CDR3 nucleotide sequence: TGTGCCAGCAGTCCGGGACTCCTCACGGAGCAGTACTTC. It specifies CASSPGLLTEQYF. The full variable domain, with the rest looked up from reference TRBV2 and TRBJ2-7, is EPEVTQTPSHQVTQMGQEVILRCVPISNHLYFYWYRQILGQKVEFLVSFYNNEISEKSEIFDDQFSVERPDGSNFTLKIRSTKLEDSAMYFCASSPGLLTEQYFGPGTRLTVT.

The chain employs TRBV4-1 and TRBJ1-2, with a tentative D call TRBD1 (6 bases). CDR1 MGHRA and CDR2 YSYEKL come from the germline V gene. V dropped 0 bases and J dropped 6 bases, with 17 bases sitting between them. The CDR3 has 16 amino acids. CDR3 sequence: CASSQDPVTQGNGYTF. CDR3 coding DNA: TGCGCCAGCAGCCAAGATCCAGTGACACAGGGAAATGGCTACACCTTC.

This chain connects TRBV7-6 to TRBJ1-1; D gene unclear. The CDR3 consists of 15 residues. V was clipped by 1 base and J by 0 bases, with 9 bases between them. Germline assignment: CDR1 SGHVS and CDR2 FNYEAQ. The CDR3 protein is CASSLGKRLNTEAFF. The CDR3 DNA reads as TGTGCCAGCAGCTTAGGGAAAAGGCTGAACACTGAAGCTTTCTTT. Filled out from reference TRBV7-6 and TRBJ1-1, the complete variable domain reads GAGVSQSPRYKVTKRGQDVALRCDPISGHVSLYWYRQALGQGPEFLTYFNYEAQQDKSGLPNDRFSAERPEGSISTLTIQRTEQRDSAMYRCASSLGKRLNTEAFFGQGTRLTVV.

The rearrangement joins TRBV6-6 to TRBJ2-7; D gene unclear. V was clipped by 2 bases and J by 2 bases, with 16 bases between them. Germline CDR1 is MNHNY and CDR2 is SVGAGI (reference sequence). CDR3 length: 16 amino acids. The CDR3 nucleotides are TGTGCCAGCAGTTACGATTCAGATTTTCCTACCTACGAGCAGTACTTC. Translation: CASSYDSDFPTYEQYF.

This chain uses TRBV27 with TRBJ1-1; 8 positions agree with TRBD1. The J segment lost 5 bases and the V segment lost 4 bases, leaving 6 bases of the junction unmatched. The CDR3 has 14 residues. Germline V gene lookup returns CDR1 MNHEY and CDR2 SMNVEV (reference sequence). The CDR3 loop is CASSSTGGGTEAFF. DNA for the CDR3: TGTGCCAGCAGTTCAACAGGGGGAGGGACTGAAGCTTTCTTT.

This clonotype was seen just once. V and J are TRBV5-1 and TRBJ2-2; 8 bases match TRBD2. The germline gives CDR1 SGHRS, CDR2 YFSETQ. The CDR3 is made up of 15 amino acids. V dropped 2 bases and J dropped 7; count of bases not matched to a gene: 7. CDR3 sequence reads: CASSFTGGPVGELFF. The CDR3 DNA reads as TGCGCCAGCAGCTTCACGGGAGGGCCGGTCGGGGAGCTGTTTTTT. The variable domain in full, completed from reference TRBV5-1 and TRBJ2-2, reads KAGVTQTPRYLIKTRGQQVTLSCSPISGHRSVSWYQQTPGQGLQFLFEYFSETQRNKGNFPGRFSGRQFSNSRSEMNVSTLELGDSALYLCASSFTGGPVGELFFGEGSRLTVL.

The chain employs TRBV30 and TRBJ1-1; 8 nucleotides agree with TRBD1. Germline values: CDR1 GTSNPN, CDR2 SVGIG (reference sequence). The CDR3 extends over 17 amino acids. V dropped 0 bases and J dropped 3; count of bases not matched to a gene: 12. CDR3 DNA sequence: TGTGCCTGGAGTGTAATCTGGTCACAGGGGGTTTACACTGAAGCTTTCTTT. Its translation: CAWSVIWSQGVYTEAFF.

This sequence joins TRBV27 and TRBJ1-3; D remains ambiguous. Germline loops: CDR1 MNHEY, CDR2 SMNVEV (reference sequence). Trimming removed 5 bases from V and 0 bases from J, with 8 bases in between. The CDR3 loop spans 14 amino acids. The CDR3 loop reads CASSPHYSGNTIYF. The CDR3 nucleotides read TGTGCCAGCAGTCCCCACTACTCTGGAAACACCATATATTTT.